Below are 26 T cell receptor beta chains sequenced from a single sample in a study of CXCR3-negative and CXCR3-positive naive CD8 T cells. No antigen has been assigned to these receptors. Libraries of TRB cDNA were made by 5' RACE and carried UMIs. TCRdb re-called the 5' RACE reads; one entry per CDR3 protein, DNA not given. This table holds some 150,000 distinct CDR3 sequences. Whole-study findings and limits: CXCR3-expressing naive cells carried TRB CDR3s more hydrophobic than those of CXCR3-negative naive cells.

The sequenced sample consisted of naive CXCR3+ CD8+ T cells from blood. Subset: CD45RO-CCR7+CD27+CD95- naive CD8+ T cells expressing CXCR3 (TNR3+). The receptors stem from a human donor in good health. Some clones in this sample may be carry-over from other donors' samples.

This chain links TRBV5-1 with TRBJ2-7; as DNA is missing, the TRBD1 call by TCRdb cannot be tested. Germline CDR1 reads SGHRS; CDR2 reads YFSETQ. This CDR3 comprises 15 residues. Here the CDR3 reads CASSSDRGHPYEQYF.

This chain links TRBV15 with TRBJ2-3; TCRdb designates TRBD1, a call that cannot be tested without DNA. Germline V gene lookup returns CDR1 LNHNV and CDR2 YYDKDF (reference sequence). CDR3 size: 17 residues. CDR3 in amino acids: CATSRIDRDPYLGTQYF.

This CDR3 reads CASSQVRADEQFF. V usage is TRBV4-1 and J usage is TRBJ2-1; TCRdb reports TRBD1, a call that lacks DNA to check it against. Looked up from germline, CDR1 is MGHRA and CDR2 is YSYEKL. CDR3 length: 13 residues.

The rearrangement uses TRBV29-1 and TRBJ1-4; TCRdb selects TRBD1, and the lack of DNA leaves this call unchecked. CDR3 length: 14 residues. The germline gives CDR1 SQVTM, CDR2 ANQGSEA. The CDR3 loop reads CSALGGAANEKLFF. The entire variable domain, with the rest obtained from reference TRBV29-1 and TRBJ1-4, is as follows: SAVISQKPSRDICQRGTSLTIQCQVDSQVTMMFWYRQQPGQSLTLIATANQGSEATYESGFVIDKFPISRPNLTFSTLTVSNMSPEDSSIYLCSALGGAANEKLFFGSGTQLSVL.

This sequence joins TRBV4-1 and TRBJ2-3; the TCRdb D gene call, TRBD2, has no DNA to confirm it. Germline V gene data show CDR1 as MGHRA and CDR2 as YSYEKL. This CDR3 spans 13 amino acids. CDR3 loop: CASRSGVSDTQYF.

The chain recombines TRBV27 with TRBJ2-1; TCRdb returns TRBD2, unconfirmable since there is no DNA. The V gene's germline CDR1 is MNHEY and CDR2 SMNVEV (reference sequence). The CDR3 length is 14 residues. CDR3 protein: CASRTGLAGFEQFF.

The CDR3 sequence is CASSKSLRAYGYTF. The chain employs TRBV4-3 and TRBJ1-2; the TCRdb D gene call, TRBD1, has no DNA to confirm it. The CDR3 totals 14 residues. Germline CDR1 and CDR2: LGHNA and YSLEER.

The chain recombines TRBV7-8 with TRBJ2-6; TCRdb proposes TRBD2, but this gene call is untestable without DNA. Germline values: CDR1 SGHVS, CDR2 FQNEAQ. This CDR3 is 18 amino acids long. This chain's CDR3 is CASSLARGVVSGANVLTF.

The chain joins TRBV12-3 or TRBV12-4 to TRBJ2-3; the TRBD1 assignment by TCRdb is unverifiable without DNA. This CDR3 is 15 amino acids long. This CDR3 reads CASSLPWTIEDTQYF.

This chain connects TRBV27 to TRBJ2-7; the TRBD1 assignment by TCRdb is unverifiable without DNA. Germline assignment: CDR1 MNHEY and CDR2 SMNVEV (reference sequence). CDR3 length equals 12 residues. The CDR3 is CASSQRDREQYF.

This chain joins TRBV4-3 and TRBJ2-3. Germline CDR1 and CDR2: LGHNA and YSLEER. The CDR3 has 17 residues. The CDR3 spells CASSQDYVGTTSDTQYF.

V is TRBV21-1 and J is TRBJ2-1; TCRdb outputs TRBD2, but without DNA this stays unchecked. TRBV21-1 is annotated as a pseudogene. This CDR3 is 16 amino acids long. The chain's CDR3 is CASSAPSGGTYNEQFF.

V gene TRBV18 combines with J gene TRBJ1-1. From germline, CDR1 is KGHSH and CDR2 LQKENI. The CDR3 is made up of 13 amino acids. This CDR3 reads CASSPTSNAEAFF.

This chain links TRBV29-1 with TRBJ2-5; checking the TCRdb D call of TRBD2 is not possible without DNA. In germline, CDR1 is SQVTM, CDR2 ANQGSEA. This CDR3 region has 12 residues. The CDR3 spells CSVEIVPETQYF.

The chain is built from TRBV29-1 and TRBJ2-3; TCRdb's D gene call, TRBD2, goes unchecked for lack of DNA. This CDR3 region has 12 residues. Germline CDR1 reads SQVTM; CDR2 reads ANQGSEA. The CDR3 spells CSVQSGPDTQYF.

The V gene is TRBV11-2, the J gene TRBJ2-3; with no DNA, the TCRdb D assignment of TRBD2 cannot be verified. This CDR3 spans 13 amino acids. Germline V CDR1 and CDR2: SGHAT, FQNNGV. This CDR3 is CASSLSIREVMYF.

The chain employs TRBV5-1 and TRBJ2-5; TCRdb outputs TRBD1, but without DNA this stays unchecked. CDR3 length equals 16 residues. Germline V CDR1 and CDR2: SGHRS, YFSETQ. This CDR3 reads CASSLGPGQGQETQYF. Full variable domain (remainder filled in from reference TRBV5-1 and TRBJ2-5): KAGVTQTPRYLIKTRGQQVTLSCSPISGHRSVSWYQQTPGQGLQFLFEYFSETQRNKGNFPGRFSGRQFSNSRSEMNVSTLELGDSALYLCASSLGPGQGQETQYFGPGTRLLVL.

The CDR3 loop reads CASSIWGGTGELFF. V gene TRBV19 combines with J gene TRBJ2-2; TCRdb calls TRBD2, which cannot be checked without DNA. Germline values: CDR1 LNHDA, CDR2 SQIVND (reference sequence). This CDR3 is 14 amino acids long.

J is TRBJ2-6 and V is TRBV28; TCRdb selects TRBD2, and the lack of DNA leaves this call unchecked. This CDR3 comprises 19 residues. Per the germline V gene, CDR1 is MDHEN and CDR2 is SYDVKM. CDR3 in amino acids: CASSSPASGEPSGANVLTF.

The genes are TRBV11-1 and TRBJ2-7; TCRdb gives TRBD1 as the D gene, but with no DNA this cannot be confirmed. The CDR3 consists of 13 residues. Germline V gene lookup returns CDR1 SGHAT and CDR2 FQDESV (reference sequence). The CDR3 spells CASSMGQTYEQYF.

The V gene is TRBV4-2, the J gene TRBJ1-2; TCRdb's D gene call, TRBD1, goes unchecked for lack of DNA. There are 17 residues in the CDR3. Per germline, CDR1 LGHNA and CDR2 YNFKEQ. The CDR3 loop reads CASSQAGRTGGSYGYTF.

The chain couples TRBV9 to TRBJ2-5; TCRdb's D gene call, TRBD1, goes unchecked for lack of DNA. From germline, CDR1 is SGDLS and CDR2 YYNGEE. The CDR3 covers 14 residues. The CDR3 spells CASSASGIQETQYF.

The genes are TRBV20-1 and TRBJ2-5; TCRdb lists TRBD1, though no DNA is available to test this call. The CDR3 is 15 residues long. Per germline, CDR1 DFQATT and CDR2 SNEGSKA (reference sequence). Here the CDR3 reads CSAQSPGQGAETQYF.

The J gene is TRBJ2-7, the V gene TRBV20-1; TCRdb's D call, TRBD2, is unchecked because there is no DNA. CDR3 length: 14 amino acids. Germline values: CDR1 DFQATT, CDR2 SNEGSKA (reference sequence). The CDR3 sequence: CSGRPVAGGFEQYF.

The rearrangement uses TRBV7-9 and TRBJ2-3. CDR1 SEHNR and CDR2 FQNEAQ come from the germline V gene (reference sequence). The CDR3 has 15 residues. Here the CDR3 reads CASRLAGGLPDTQYF.

V and J are TRBV28 and TRBJ1-1; the D gene TCRdb calls, TRBD1, cannot be checked with no DNA. Per germline, CDR1 MDHEN and CDR2 SYDVKM. The CDR3 loop spans 17 amino acids. The CDR3 protein is CASSFSVTGHSNTEAFF.